The TCR beta chain described here comes from a study of Ad26.COV2.S vaccination and SARS-CoV-2 variants. Study-level information: Donor joined the COV1001 Ad26.COV2.S trial arm.

V was shortened by 1 base and J by 1 base, with 19 bases between the two germline ends. Germline V CDR1 and CDR2: LGHDT, YNNKEL (reference sequence). The CDR3 runs to 18 residues. The treatment: around 19 received Ad26.COV2.S at low or high dose, single or two shots; roughly five received placebo; per-sample allocation not given. All samples were drawn on day 63, counting from the first vaccine or placebo injection. Vaccination used an Ad26 vector expressing Wuhan-strain SARS-CoV-2 spike. With regard to this clone: Antigen: not known.

The study, taken as a whole, reports: The placebo group had lower spike-specific TCR breadth than the vaccine recipients did. The TCR breadth and depth analyses may have understated or missed part of the total T cell responses.

TCRdb's copy holds only in-frame clones and misses some; the assay was immunoSEQ multiplex PCR. The sample includes roughly 300,000 clones, about 85% of them seen just once. This specimen consisted of peripheral blood, obtained in a trial of Ad26.COV2.S vaccine versus placebo. The rearrangement uses TRBV3-1 (or the pseudogene TRBV3-2) and TRBJ1-2, with D tentatively TRBD1 (5 bases). This receptor was identified in a person aged 18-60 years who received the Ad26.COV2.S COVID-19 vaccine or a placebo. The chain's CDR3 is CASSQVGRERTYNYGYTF. As DNA, the CDR3 is TGTGCCAGCAGCCAAGTTGGCAGGGAGCGGACCTATAACTATGGCTACACCTTC.